These 28 T cell receptor beta chains share one sample of origin, sequenced in a study of blood T cell repertoires in COVID-19. Method: immunoSEQ multiplex PCR; TCRdb's copy keeps in-frame clones and lacks some. The top ten hold 11% of the sample, which has about 280,000 clones, roughly 91% seen once. The material sequenced was peripheral blood. The receptors were gathered from a woman between 25 and 40 years old with COVID-19, enrolled during active disease.

In nucleotides, the CDR3 is TGCGCCAGCAGCCACGCGACAGGAGGTGGTGGCTACACCTTC. Translation: CASSHATGGGGYTF. This sequence joins TRBV5-1 and TRBJ1-2; the D gene is possibly TRBD1 (6 bases). This CDR3 has 14 residues. Germline V lookup: CDR1 SGHRS, CDR2 YFSETQ. The V and J ends lost 4 bases and 7 bases respectively, with 17 bases between them.

Only one count was recorded for this clone. The chain employs TRBV19 and TRBJ2-1; D gene ambiguous. V lost 3 bases and J lost 7, with 7 bases in between. The CDR3 contains 12 residues. Germline V gene data show CDR1 as LNHDA and CDR2 as SQIVND (reference sequence). The CDR3 loop is CASSIIGNEQFF. As DNA, the CDR3 is TGTGCCAGTAGTATCATCGGGAATGAGCAGTTCTTC. The full variable domain, its missing parts supplied by reference TRBV19 and TRBJ2-1, is DGGITQSPKYLFRKEGQNVTLSCEQNLNHDAMYWYRQDPGQGLRLIYYSQIVNDFQKGDIAEGYSVSREKKESFPLTVTSAQKNPTAFYLCASSIIGNEQFFGPGTRLTVL.

V and J are TRBV13 and TRBJ2-1; the D gene is possibly TRBD2 (6 bases). The CDR3 runs 13 residues. CDR1 and CDR2 from the germline V gene are PRHDT and FYEKMQ (reference sequence). V was trimmed by 3 bases and J by 3 bases, leaving 6 bases between them. Written as DNA, the CDR3 is TGTGCCAGCAGCTTGCGGGACTACAATGAGCAGTTCTTC. Its translation: CASSLRDYNEQFF.

The chain uses TRBV6-5 and TRBJ1-2; possible D gene TRBD1, 6 bases. V was trimmed by 7 bases and J by 6 bases, leaving 15 bases between them. Germline CDR1 and CDR2: MNHEY and SVGAGI. CDR3 size: 13 residues. The CDR3 nucleotides read TGTGCCAGCAAATCGAGGGGGACGGATGGCTACACCTTC. Encoded protein: CASKSRGTDGYTF.

The chain employs TRBV5-6 and TRBJ1-2; TRBD1 matches at 7 bases. This CDR3 spans 15 amino acids. With 2 bases clipped from V and 7 bases from J, the junction kept 11 bases outside the gene matches. In germline, CDR1 is SGHDT, CDR2 YYEEEE. The CDR3 is CASSFPETGSFGYTF. Here the CDR3 DNA reads TGTGCCAGCAGCTTTCCAGAGACAGGGTCCTTTGGCTACACCTTC.

This clone was counted once. CDR3 DNA sequence: TGTGCCAGCAGCTTCACGGCGGGCCGGCTCGGGGAGCTGTTTTTT. Protein: CASSFTAGRLGELFF. The chain couples TRBV5-6 to TRBJ2-2, with D possibly matching TRBD2 (5 bases). Germline CDR1 and CDR2: SGHDT and YYEEEE. CDR3 length: 15 amino acids. V was shortened by 2 bases and J by 7 bases, with 15 bases between the two germline ends.

The chain couples TRBV4-1 to TRBJ1-2; D might be TRBD1 (5 bases). CDR1 and CDR2 from the germline V gene are MGHRA and YSYEKL. With 5 bases removed from V and 3 bases from J, the gap between germline ends came to 16 bases. The CDR3 length is 15 residues. CDR3 sequence reads: CASSAGPNQDYGYTF. The DNA of the CDR3 is TGCGCCAGCAGCGCGGGGCCGAACCAGGACTATGGCTACACCTTC.

The genes are TRBV6-6 and TRBJ2-1; a possible D gene is TRBD2 (5 bases). The CDR3 length is 15 residues. V dropped 5 bases and J dropped 3 bases, with 14 bases sitting between them. Germline V gene lookup returns CDR1 MNHNY and CDR2 SVGAGI (reference sequence). The DNA for the CDR3 is TGTGCCAGCAGTCGAGAACCCCGGGGCTACAATGAGCAGTTCTTC. As protein: CASSREPRGYNEQFF.

This clone was detected a few times. The gene calls are TRBV2 and TRBJ1-5; TRBD1 is a possible D gene (5 bases). The length of the CDR3 is 19 residues. V lost 4 bases and J lost 0, with 22 bases in between. Germline lookup yields CDR1 SNHLY and CDR2 FYNNEI. The CDR3 sequence: CASSVFFGGVAYSNQPQHF. The CDR3, as DNA: TGTGCCAGCAGTGTGTTTTTCGGAGGGGTGGCTTATAGCAATCAGCCCCAGCATTTT. Filled out from reference TRBV2 and TRBJ1-5, the complete variable domain reads EPEVTQTPSHQVTQMGQEVILRCVPISNHLYFYWYRQILGQKVEFLVSFYNNEISEKSEIFDDQFSVERPDGSNFTLKIRSTKLEDSAMYFCASSVFFGGVAYSNQPQHFGDGTRLSIL.

This sequence joins TRBV6-5 and TRBJ2-7, with TRBD2 as a possible D gene (6 bases). The CDR3 sequence is 15 residues long. CDR1 MNHEY and CDR2 SVGAGI come from the germline V gene. Trimming stripped 8 bases from V and 0 bases from J, with 17 bases between. CDR3 nucleotide sequence: TGTGCCAGCTTTCCTTGGGAGGAGGGCTCCTACGAGCAGTACTTC. This translates into CASFPWEEGSYEQYF.

The J gene is TRBJ1-1, the V gene TRBV6-5; D is undetermined. Trimming shortened V by 3 bases and J by 1 base, and 6 bases separated the two germline ends. Germline CDR1 MNHEY, CDR2 SVGAGI. The CDR3 totals 13 residues. The CDR3 spells CASSYRRNTEAFF. Here the CDR3 DNA reads TGTGCCAGCAGTTATCGCAGGAACACTGAAGCTTTCTTT.

The V call is TRBV19, the J call TRBJ1-5; D gene unclear. V was clipped by 6 bases and J by 5 bases, with 14 bases between them. Germline values: CDR1 LNHDA, CDR2 SQIVND (reference sequence). This CDR3 has 14 residues. The chain's CDR3 is CASSDGRIHQPQHF. The CDR3 region has the DNA TGTGCCAGTAGCGATGGGAGAATTCATCAGCCCCAGCATTTT. Full variable domain (missing parts from reference TRBV19 and TRBJ1-5): DGGITQSPKYLFRKEGQNVTLSCEQNLNHDAMYWYRQDPGQGLRLIYYSQIVNDFQKGDIAEGYSVSREKKESFPLTVTSAQKNPTAFYLCASSDGRIHQPQHFGDGTRLSIL.

The chain couples TRBV13 to TRBJ2-1; tentative D call: TRBD1 (6 bases). Germline assignment: CDR1 PRHDT and CDR2 FYEKMQ (reference sequence). V lost 5 bases and J lost 1, with 18 bases in between. The CDR3 loop spans 17 amino acids. CDR3 amino acids: CASSHTRGVESYNEQFF. The CDR3 DNA reads TGTGCCAGCAGCCACACCAGGGGTGTGGAATCCTACAATGAGCAGTTCTTC.

The rearrangement joins TRBV27 to TRBJ1-5, with D hard to call. CDR3 size: 17 residues. With 7 bases removed from V and 0 bases from J, the gap between germline ends came to 19 bases. Looked up from germline, CDR1 is MNHEY and CDR2 is SMNVEV (reference sequence). In DNA form, the CDR3 reads TGTGCCAGCACTTCGACCGAGTCGTGGGCTAGCAATCAGCCCCAGCATTTT. It translates to CASTSTESWASNQPQHF.

The V call is TRBV30, the J call TRBJ2-5, with 9 bases matching TRBD2. The CDR3 extends over 15 amino acids. V lost 1 base to trimming and J lost 5 bases; unmatched junction nucleotides: 8. CDR1 and CDR2 (germline): GTSNPN, SVGIG (reference sequence). The CDR3 DNA reads as TGTGCCTGGAGTGGGACTAGCGTACGGATTGAGACCCAGTACTTC. It encodes CAWSGTSVRIETQYF.

V is TRBV10-2 and J is TRBJ2-7; 9 bases fit TRBD2. CDR1 is WSHSY, CDR2 SAAADI, per germline. Losses at the gene ends were 3 bases for V and 4 bases for J; bases not matched to a gene: 4. This CDR3 spans 14 amino acids. In DNA form, the CDR3 reads TGCGCCAGCAGTGATGGGCGGGGGGGGTACGAGCAGTACTTC. Protein product: CASSDGRGGYEQYF.

This clone occurred a few times. This chain links TRBV6-5 with TRBJ1-1, with D perhaps TRBD1 (5 bases). Looked up from germline, CDR1 is MNHEY and CDR2 is SVGAGI. Trimming cost V 4 bases and J 8 bases, with 14 bases left between them. The CDR3 covers 13 residues. The CDR3 spells CASSFVQGAEAFF. DNA of the CDR3: TGTGCCAGCAGTTTCGTCCAAGGGGCAGAAGCTTTCTTT.

The CDR3 here is CASSLLRGVQYF. DNA for the CDR3: TGTGCCAGCAGTTTACTGCGGGGGGTTCAGTACTTC. The genes are TRBV12-3 or TRBV12-4 and TRBJ2-5; 8 nucleotides line up with TRBD2. The CDR3 consists of 12 residues. The ends lost 2 bases at V and 11 bases at J; junction bases unmatched: 4.

The chain joins TRBV4-1 to TRBJ1-3; no reliable D call. Germline-derived CDR1 and CDR2 are MGHRA and YSYEKL. V dropped 0 bases and J dropped 1 base, with 10 bases sitting between them. The CDR3 consists of 16 residues. CDR3 sequence: CASSQEPGRSGNTIYF. The CDR3 DNA reads as TGCGCCAGCAGCCAAGAACCGGGTAGATCTGGAAACACCATATATTTT.

This sequence joins TRBV10-1 and TRBJ2-3; a possible D gene is TRBD2 (6 bases). Looked up from germline, CDR1 is WNHNN and CDR2 is SYGVQD (reference sequence). The ends were cut back, 4 bases at V and 3 bases at J, with 8 bases in the middle. This CDR3 contains 13 residues. CDR3 bases: TGCGCCAGCAGTGGGGGACTGACAGATACGCAGTATTTT. Translating it yields CASSGGLTDTQYF.

This chain uses TRBV7-9 with TRBJ2-3, with 9 positions matching TRBD1. V was pared by 5 bases and J by 1 base, with 10 bases of the junction left unmatched. Germline CDR1 and CDR2: SEHNR and FQNEAQ (reference sequence). The CDR3 has 17 residues. The CDR3 reads CASSGPDRGKGTDTQYF. For the CDR3, the DNA is TGTGCCAGCAGCGGTCCGGACAGGGGAAAGGGCACAGATACGCAGTATTTT.

The CDR3 loop reads CASSKLAGDRNTQYF. The CDR3 region has the DNA TGTGCCAGCAGCAAACTAGCGGGGGACCGAAATACGCAGTATTTT. The chain joins TRBV13 to TRBJ2-3; TRBD2 matches 11 bases. Germline CDR1 and CDR2: PRHDT and FYEKMQ (reference sequence). The CDR3 extends over 15 amino acids. The V gene end was trimmed by 5 bases and the J gene end by 7 bases; junction bases not matched to a gene: 8.

This chain links TRBV5-1 with TRBJ1-1; the match to TRBD1 covers 8 bases. The CDR3 covers 14 residues. The junction had 3 bases not matched to a gene; V was cut back by 5 bases and J by 0 bases. Germline loops: CDR1 SGHRS, CDR2 YFSETQ. The CDR3 region has the DNA TGCGCCAGCAGATGGGACAGGATGAACACTGAAGCTTTCTTT. Its protein is CASRWDRMNTEAFF.

The chain carries TRBV29-1 and TRBJ1-1; the D is unclear. The CDR3 sequence is 13 residues long. The germline V gene has CDR1 SQVTM and CDR2 ANQGSEA. Trimming removed 5 bases at V and 6 bases at J, with 16 bases between. This CDR3 is CSVSDWTGSEAFF. CDR3 DNA: TGCAGCGTTTCTGATTGGACTGGGTCTGAAGCTTTCTTT.

Written as DNA, the CDR3 is TGTGCCAGCAGCCCGAAGACAGGGCTGATTGGCTACACCTTC. As protein: CASSPKTGLIGYTF. The chain combines TRBV5-4 with TRBJ1-2; 7 nucleotides agree with TRBD1. The V segment lost 4 bases and the J segment 7 bases; nucleotides outside the gene matches: 10. CDR1 and CDR2 from the germline V gene are SGHNT and YYREEE (reference sequence). This CDR3 spans 14 amino acids.

The chain carries TRBV3-1 (or the pseudogene TRBV3-2) and TRBJ2-5, with TRBD2 matching over 9 bases. With 3 bases clipped from V and 5 bases from J, the junction kept 7 bases outside the gene matches. The CDR3 loop spans 15 amino acids. Germline values: CDR1 LGHDT, CDR2 YNNKEL (reference sequence). Written as DNA, the CDR3 is TGTGCCAGCAGCCAGGTAGCGGGGGCCGGGGAGACCCAGTACTTC. As protein: CASSQVAGAGETQYF.

The gene calls are TRBV3-1 (or the pseudogene TRBV3-2) and TRBJ2-5; 8 bases agree with TRBD2. The CDR3 length is 16 residues. With V trimmed by 1 base and J by 5 bases, 9 bases remained unmatched. Germline assignment: CDR1 LGHDT and CDR2 YNNKEL (reference sequence). CDR3 sequence reads: CASSQASLAGRETQYF. DNA for the CDR3: TGTGCCAGCAGCCAAGCTTCCCTAGCGGGCAGGGAGACCCAGTACTTC.

This clone was picked up a small number of times. The rearrangement joins TRBV11-2 to TRBJ2-3; 7 positions match TRBD2. The CDR3 length is 17 residues. V dropped 5 bases and J dropped 2; count of bases not matched to a gene: 13. In germline, CDR1 is SGHAT, CDR2 FQNNGV. Here the CDR3 reads CASSPLGGTVLTDTQYF. For the CDR3, the DNA is TGTGCCAGCAGCCCTCTGGGGGGGACTGTGCTCACAGATACGCAGTATTTT.